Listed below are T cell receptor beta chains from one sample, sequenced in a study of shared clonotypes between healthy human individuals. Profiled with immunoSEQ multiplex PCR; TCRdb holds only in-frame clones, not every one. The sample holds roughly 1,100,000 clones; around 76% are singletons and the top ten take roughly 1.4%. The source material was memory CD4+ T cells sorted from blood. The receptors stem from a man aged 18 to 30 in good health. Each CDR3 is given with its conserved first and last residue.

CDR3 protein: CASGQSNIQYF; V gene: TRBV28; J gene: TRBJ2-4
CDR3 protein: CASSLIDGTAYEQYF; V gene: TRBV6-4; J gene: TRBJ2-7
CDR3 protein: CASHSAGAKNIQYF; V gene: TRBV19; J gene: TRBJ2-4
CDR3 protein: CSVGTGNYGYTF; V gene: TRBV29-1; J gene: TRBJ1-2
CDR3 protein: CASTRDIRQPQHF; V gene: TRBV6-1; J gene: TRBJ1-5
CDR3 protein: CASSSLAAPYNEQFF; V gene: TRBV5-1; J gene: TRBJ2-1
CDR3 protein: CASSLGSISEAFF; V gene: TRBV7-8; J gene: TRBJ1-1
CDR3 protein: CASTEREMNTEAFF; V gene: TRBV2; J gene: TRBJ1-1
CDR3 protein: CASSHGPETAYEQYF; V gene: TRBV4-1; J gene: TRBJ2-7
CDR3 protein: CASSTQGIEQYF; V gene: TRBV28; J gene: TRBJ2-7
CDR3 protein: CASTIDRANEQYF; V gene: TRBV6-6; J gene: TRBJ2-7
CDR3 protein: CSVAGGVAEAFF; V gene: TRBV29-1; J gene: TRBJ1-1
CDR3 protein: CASLRGLSGANVLTF; V gene: TRBV6-6; J gene: TRBJ2-6
CDR3 protein: CASSVGGGHSYEQYF; V gene: TRBV9; J gene: TRBJ2-7
CDR3 protein: CASSLPGTQNTEAFF; V gene: TRBV5-4; J gene: TRBJ1-1
CDR3 protein: CAWSVEGGYGYTF; V gene: TRBV30; J gene: TRBJ1-2
CDR3 protein: CASSPSGGGSYEQYF; V gene: TRBV18; J gene: TRBJ2-7
CDR3 protein: CASSGWGRNTGELFF; V gene: TRBV2; J gene: TRBJ2-2
CDR3 protein: CATRTARAGSFSPLHF; V gene: TRBV27; J gene: TRBJ1-6
CDR3 protein: CASRPEGGNQPQHF; V gene: TRBV28; J gene: TRBJ1-5
CDR3 protein: CASSSYNEAPLHF; V gene: TRBV7-2; J gene: TRBJ1-6
CDR3 protein: CASSSGQGAAFF; V gene: TRBV6-5; J gene: TRBJ1-1
CDR3 protein: CASSRDRLSYEQYF; V gene: TRBV7-6; J gene: TRBJ2-7
CDR3 protein: CASSDRQGDGYTF; V gene: TRBV6-1; J gene: TRBJ1-2
CDR3 protein: CAWSAARQETQYF; V gene: TRBV30; J gene: TRBJ2-5
CDR3 protein: CASSRKTSYGYTF; V gene: TRBV6-5; J gene: TRBJ1-2
CDR3 protein: CASSLASGSRFDEQFF; V gene: TRBV5-8; J gene: TRBJ2-1
CDR3 protein: CASRLGTQGEQFF; V gene: TRBV12-2; J gene: TRBJ2-1
CDR3 protein: CASSQVSGVSTDTQYF; V gene: TRBV14; J gene: TRBJ2-3
CDR3 protein: CAISESSTGGEKLFF; V gene: TRBV10-3; J gene: TRBJ1-4
CDR3 protein: CASGTQGAVNGYTF; V gene: TRBV28; J gene: TRBJ1-2
CDR3 protein: CASSPSGINNEQFF; V gene: TRBV18; J gene: TRBJ2-1
CDR3 protein: CASSRDRLMNTEAFF; V gene: TRBV6-6; J gene: TRBJ1-1
CDR3 protein: CAWGRPLVYEQYF; V gene: TRBV30; J gene: TRBJ2-7
CDR3 protein: CASSFSGERQPQHF; V gene: TRBV28; J gene: TRBJ1-5
CDR3 protein: CASRSQGDTEAFF; V gene: TRBV6-5; J gene: TRBJ1-1
CDR3 protein: CASSVTSFHEQYF; V gene: TRBV25-1; J gene: NA
CDR3 protein: CASSSTGRGNTGELFF; V gene: TRBV5-6; J gene: TRBJ2-2
CDR3 protein: CASSQRQGSTDTQYF; V gene: TRBV18; J gene: TRBJ2-3
CDR3 protein: CASSPGLAEGRETQYF; V gene: TRBV7-2; J gene: TRBJ2-5
CDR3 protein: CASSEGLVTDTQYF; V gene: TRBV2; J gene: TRBJ2-3